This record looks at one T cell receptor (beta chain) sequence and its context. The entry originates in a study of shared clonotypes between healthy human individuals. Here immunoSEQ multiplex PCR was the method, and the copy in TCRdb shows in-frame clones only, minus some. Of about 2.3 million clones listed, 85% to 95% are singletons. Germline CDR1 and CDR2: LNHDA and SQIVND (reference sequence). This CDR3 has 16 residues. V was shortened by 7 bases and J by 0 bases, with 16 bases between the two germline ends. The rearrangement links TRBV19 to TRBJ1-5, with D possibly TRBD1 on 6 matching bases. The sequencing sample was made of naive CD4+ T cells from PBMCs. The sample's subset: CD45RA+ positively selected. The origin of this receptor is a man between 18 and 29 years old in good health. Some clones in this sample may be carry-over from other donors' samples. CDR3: CASTAGQTPSNQPQHF. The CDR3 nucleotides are TGTGCCAGTACCGCGGGACAAACTCCTAGCAATCAGCCCCAGCATTTT.